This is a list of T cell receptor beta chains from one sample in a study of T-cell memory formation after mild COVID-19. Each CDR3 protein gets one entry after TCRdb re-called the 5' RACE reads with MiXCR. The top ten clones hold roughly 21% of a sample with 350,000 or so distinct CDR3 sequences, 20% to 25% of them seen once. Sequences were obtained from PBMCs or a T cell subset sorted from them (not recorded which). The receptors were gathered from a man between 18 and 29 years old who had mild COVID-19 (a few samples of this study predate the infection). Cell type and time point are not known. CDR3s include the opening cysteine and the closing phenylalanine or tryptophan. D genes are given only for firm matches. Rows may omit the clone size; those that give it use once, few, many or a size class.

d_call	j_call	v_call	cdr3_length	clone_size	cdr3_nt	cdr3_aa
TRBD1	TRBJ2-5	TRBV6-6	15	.	TGTGCCAGCAGCTCTTGGACAGGGGGCGTGGAGACCCAGTACTTC	CASSSWTGGVETQYF
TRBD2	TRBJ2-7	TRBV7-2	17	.	TGTGCCAGCAGCTTAGCCCCTTCAGCGGGGGGGCTGTACGAGCAGTACTTC	CASSLAPSAGGLYEQYF
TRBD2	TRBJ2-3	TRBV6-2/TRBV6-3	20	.	TGTGCCAGCAGGAGGCGGGGGGGCCGAACCTTACCTTCTAGCACAGATACGCAGTATTTT	CASRRRGGRTLPSSTDTQYF
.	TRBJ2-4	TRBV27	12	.	TGTGCCAGCGGGGTAGCCAAAAACATTCAGTACTTC	CASGVAKNIQYF
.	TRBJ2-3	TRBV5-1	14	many	TGCGCCAGCAGCTCCCAAGGTCCGGCAGGAACGCAGTATTTT	CASSSQGPAGTQYF
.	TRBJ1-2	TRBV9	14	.	TGTGCCAGCAGCGTACAGGGGACCAACTATGGCTACACCTTC	CASSVQGTNYGYTF
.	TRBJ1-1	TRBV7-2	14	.	TGTGCCAGCAGCTTAGGGGGCGAGGTCACTGAAGCTTTCTTT	CASSLGGEVTEAFF
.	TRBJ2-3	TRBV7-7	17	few	TGTGCCAGCAGCTTGCAGCCCGTCGGATTCGGGATGGATACGCAGTATTTT	CASSLQPVGFGMDTQYF
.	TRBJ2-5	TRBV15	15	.	TGTGCCACCAGCAGAGACCCCGGGAAGCAAGAGACCCAGTACTTC	CATSRDPGKQETQYF
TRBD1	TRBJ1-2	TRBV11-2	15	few	TGTGCCAGCAGCTCAGGCAGGGGGCGCGGCTATGGCTACACCTTC	CASSSGRGRGYGYTF
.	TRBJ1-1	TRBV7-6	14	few	TGTGCCAGCAGCGTAGATTGGTGGAACACTGAAGCTTTCTTT	CASSVDWWNTEAFF
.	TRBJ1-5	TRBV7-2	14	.	TGTGCCAGCAGTCCGGTGCGGATCAATCAGCCCCAGCATTTT	CASSPVRINQPQHF
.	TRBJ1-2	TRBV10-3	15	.	TGTGCCATCAGTGAGCCCCAGGGTCAGCGCTATGGCTACACCTTC	CAISEPQGQRYGYTF
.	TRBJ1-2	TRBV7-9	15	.	TGTGCCAGCAGCTTCGGGACCATGGCTAACTATGGCTACACCTTC	CASSFGTMANYGYTF
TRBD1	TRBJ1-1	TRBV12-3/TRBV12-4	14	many	TGTGCCAGCAGGTCACAGGGGGCGCCCACTGAAGCTTTCTTT	CASRSQGAPTEAFF
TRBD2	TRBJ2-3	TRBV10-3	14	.	TGTGCCATCTCTACTAGCGGTTTCACAGATACGCAGTATTTT	CAISTSGFTDTQYF